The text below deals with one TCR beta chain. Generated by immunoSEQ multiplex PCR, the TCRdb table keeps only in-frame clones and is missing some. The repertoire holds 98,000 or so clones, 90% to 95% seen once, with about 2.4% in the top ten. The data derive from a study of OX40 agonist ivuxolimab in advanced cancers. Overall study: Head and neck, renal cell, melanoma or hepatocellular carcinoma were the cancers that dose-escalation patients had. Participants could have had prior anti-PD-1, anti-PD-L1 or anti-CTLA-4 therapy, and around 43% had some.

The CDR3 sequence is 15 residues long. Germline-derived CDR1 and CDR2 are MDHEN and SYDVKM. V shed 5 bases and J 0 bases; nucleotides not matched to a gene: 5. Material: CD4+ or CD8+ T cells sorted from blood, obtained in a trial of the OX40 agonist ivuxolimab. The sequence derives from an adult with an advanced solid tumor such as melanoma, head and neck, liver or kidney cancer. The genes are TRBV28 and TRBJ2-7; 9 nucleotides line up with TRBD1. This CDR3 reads CASSTTGGSSYEQYF. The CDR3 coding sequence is TGTGCCAGCAGTACGACAGGGGGAAGCTCCTACGAGCAGTACTTC. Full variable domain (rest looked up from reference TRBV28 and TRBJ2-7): DVKVTQSSRYLVKRTGEKVFLECVQDMDHENMFWYRQDPGLGLRLIYFSYDVKMKEKGDIPEGYSVSREKKERFSLILESASTNQTSMYLCASSTTGGSSYEQYFGPGTRLTVT.